The present T cell receptor (beta chain) was sequenced within a study of blood T cells in healthy people across ages. General study points: Among T cells, TCR beta diversity per million cells dropped roughly linearly as age rose.

Concerning this clonotype itself: What it recognizes is unknown.

Drawn from each donor were 8.5 to 10 milliliters of peripheral blood. Every sample had a minimum of 6 million PBMCs isolated. Total RNA was isolated from each sample in quantities of at least 6 micrograms. The CDR3 has 15 amino acids. With 3 bases removed from V and 1 base from J, the gap between germline ends came to 10 bases. Germline CDR1 MDHEN, CDR2 SYDVKM. For the second PCR, which ran for about 6 to 12 cycles, a sample-barcoded 5' primer and a J-beta primer mix were used. TCRdb processed the 5' RACE reads anew with MiXCR; each CDR3 protein has one entry. The data hold about 1.4 million distinct CDR3 sequences, with approximately 59% observed a single time.

Sequences were obtained from blood. This clonotype originated in a man between 18 and 29 years old in good health. The genes are TRBV28 and TRBJ1-5; D ambiguous. The CDR3 bases are TGTGCCAGCAGTTTTTTGGGGTTAAGCAATCAGCCCCAGCATTTT. Protein product: CASSFLGLSNQPQHF.